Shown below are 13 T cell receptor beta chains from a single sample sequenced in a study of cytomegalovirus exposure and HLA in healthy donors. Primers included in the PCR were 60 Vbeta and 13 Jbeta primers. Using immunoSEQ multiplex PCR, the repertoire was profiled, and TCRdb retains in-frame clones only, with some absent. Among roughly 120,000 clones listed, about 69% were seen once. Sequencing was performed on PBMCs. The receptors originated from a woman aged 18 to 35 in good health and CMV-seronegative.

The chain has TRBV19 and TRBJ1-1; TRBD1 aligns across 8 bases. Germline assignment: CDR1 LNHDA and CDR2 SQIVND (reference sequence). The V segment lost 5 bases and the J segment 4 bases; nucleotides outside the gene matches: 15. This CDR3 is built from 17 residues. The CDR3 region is CASSASGTGSWGTEAFF. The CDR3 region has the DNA TGTGCCAGTAGTGCCTCCGGGACAGGTTCCTGGGGCACTGAAGCTTTCTTT.

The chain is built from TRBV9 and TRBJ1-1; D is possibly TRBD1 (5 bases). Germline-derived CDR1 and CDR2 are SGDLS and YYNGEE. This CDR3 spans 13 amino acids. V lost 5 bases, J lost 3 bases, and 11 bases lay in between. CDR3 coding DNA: TGTGCCAGCAGTGGCGGGGGGTACACTGAAGCTTTCTTT. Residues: CASSGGGYTEAFF. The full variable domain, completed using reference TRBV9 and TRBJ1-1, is DSGVTQTPKHLITATGQRVTLRCSPRSGDLSVYWYQQSLDQGLQFLIQYYNGEERAKGNILERFSAQQFPDLHSELNLSSLELGDSALYFCASSGGGYTEAFFGQGTRLTVV.

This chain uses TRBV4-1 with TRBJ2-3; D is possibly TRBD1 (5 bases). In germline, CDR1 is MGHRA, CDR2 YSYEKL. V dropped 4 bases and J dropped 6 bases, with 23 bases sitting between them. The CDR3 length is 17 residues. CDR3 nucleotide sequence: TGCGCCAGCAGCCTTAATGTCCTGGTTGGGGCAAGGGATACGCAGTATTTT. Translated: CASSLNVLVGARDTQYF.

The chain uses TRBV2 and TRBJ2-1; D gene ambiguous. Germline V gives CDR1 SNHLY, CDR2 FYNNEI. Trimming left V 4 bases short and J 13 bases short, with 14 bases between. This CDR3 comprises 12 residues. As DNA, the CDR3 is TGTGCCAGCAGTGTATTAAGCATTCTTCAGTTCTTC. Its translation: CASSVLSILQFF.

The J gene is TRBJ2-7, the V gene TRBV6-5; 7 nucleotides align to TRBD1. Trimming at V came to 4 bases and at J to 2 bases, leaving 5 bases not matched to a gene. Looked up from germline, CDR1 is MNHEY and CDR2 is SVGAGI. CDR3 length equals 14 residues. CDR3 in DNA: TGTGCCAGCAGTTTCAACAGGGGAACCTACGAGCAGTACTTC. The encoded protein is CASSFNRGTYEQYF.

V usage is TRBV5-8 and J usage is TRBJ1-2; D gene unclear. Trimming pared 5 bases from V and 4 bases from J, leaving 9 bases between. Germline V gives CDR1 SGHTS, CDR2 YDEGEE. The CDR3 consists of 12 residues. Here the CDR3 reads CASSQFSYGYTF. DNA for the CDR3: TGTGCCAGCAGTCAATTTTCCTATGGCTACACCTTC.

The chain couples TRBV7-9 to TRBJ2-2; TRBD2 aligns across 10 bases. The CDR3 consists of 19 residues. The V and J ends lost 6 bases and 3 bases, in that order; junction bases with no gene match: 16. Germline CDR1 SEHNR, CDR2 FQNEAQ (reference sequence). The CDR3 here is CASSVGRRTSGADTGELFF. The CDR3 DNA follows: TGTGCCAGCAGTGTAGGGCGCCGAACTAGCGGGGCGGACACCGGGGAGCTGTTTTTT.

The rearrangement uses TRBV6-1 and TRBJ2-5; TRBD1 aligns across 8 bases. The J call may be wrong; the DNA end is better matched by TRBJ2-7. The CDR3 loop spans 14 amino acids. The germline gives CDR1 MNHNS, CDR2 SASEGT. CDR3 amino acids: CASSGDRGRYEQYF. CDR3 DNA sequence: TGTGCCAGCAGTGGAGACAGGGGTAGGTACGAGCAGTACTTC.

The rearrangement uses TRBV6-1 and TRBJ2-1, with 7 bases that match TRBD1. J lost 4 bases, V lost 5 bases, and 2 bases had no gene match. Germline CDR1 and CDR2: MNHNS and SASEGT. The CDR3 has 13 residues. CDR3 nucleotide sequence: TGTGCCAGCAGTCGACAGGGTTACAATGAGCAGTTCTTC. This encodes CASSRQGYNEQFF.

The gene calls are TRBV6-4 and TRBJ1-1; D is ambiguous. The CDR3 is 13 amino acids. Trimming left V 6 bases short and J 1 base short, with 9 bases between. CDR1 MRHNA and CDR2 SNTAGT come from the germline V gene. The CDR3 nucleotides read TGTGCCAGCAGCAGACTCCCGAACACTGAAGCTTTCTTT. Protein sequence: CASSRLPNTEAFF.

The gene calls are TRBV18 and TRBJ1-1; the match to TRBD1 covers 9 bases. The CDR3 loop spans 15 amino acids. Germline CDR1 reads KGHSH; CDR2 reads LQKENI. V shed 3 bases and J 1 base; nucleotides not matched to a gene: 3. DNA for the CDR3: TGTGCCAGCTCACCCTCGGGACAGGGGAACACTGAAGCTTTCTTT. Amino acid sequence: CASSPSGQGNTEAFF.

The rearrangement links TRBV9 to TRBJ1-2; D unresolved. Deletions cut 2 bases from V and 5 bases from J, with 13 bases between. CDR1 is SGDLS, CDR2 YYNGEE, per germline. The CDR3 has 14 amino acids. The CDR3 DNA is TGTGCCAGCAGCGTCTCCGGGAACCTTTATGGCTACACCTTC. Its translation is CASSVSGNLYGYTF.

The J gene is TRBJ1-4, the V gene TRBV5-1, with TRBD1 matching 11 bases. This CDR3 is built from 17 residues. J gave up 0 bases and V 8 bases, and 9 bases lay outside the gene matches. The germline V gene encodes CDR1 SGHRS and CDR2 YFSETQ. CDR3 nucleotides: TGCGCCAGAGGACACCGGGACAGGGGGACAACTAATGAAAAACTGTTTTTT. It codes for CARGHRDRGTTNEKLFF.